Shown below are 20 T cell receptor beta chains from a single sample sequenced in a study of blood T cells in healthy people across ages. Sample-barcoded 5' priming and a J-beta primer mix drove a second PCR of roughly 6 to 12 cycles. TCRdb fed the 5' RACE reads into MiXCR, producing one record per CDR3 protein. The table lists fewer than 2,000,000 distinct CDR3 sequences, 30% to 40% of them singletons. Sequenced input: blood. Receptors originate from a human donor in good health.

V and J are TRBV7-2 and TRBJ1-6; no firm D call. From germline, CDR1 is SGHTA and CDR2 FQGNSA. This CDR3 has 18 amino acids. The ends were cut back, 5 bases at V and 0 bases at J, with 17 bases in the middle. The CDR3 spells CASSRVAGRSSYNSPLHF. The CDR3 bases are TGTGCCAGCAGCCGAGTGGCGGGAAGGAGCTCCTATAATTCACCCCTCCACTTT.

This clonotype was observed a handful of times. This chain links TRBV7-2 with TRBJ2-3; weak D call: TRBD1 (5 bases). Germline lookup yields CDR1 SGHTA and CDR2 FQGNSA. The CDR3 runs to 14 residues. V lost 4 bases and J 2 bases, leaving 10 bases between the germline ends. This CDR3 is CASSSRQTTDTQYF. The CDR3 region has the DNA TGTGCCAGCAGCTCAAGACAGACCACAGATACGCAGTATTTT.

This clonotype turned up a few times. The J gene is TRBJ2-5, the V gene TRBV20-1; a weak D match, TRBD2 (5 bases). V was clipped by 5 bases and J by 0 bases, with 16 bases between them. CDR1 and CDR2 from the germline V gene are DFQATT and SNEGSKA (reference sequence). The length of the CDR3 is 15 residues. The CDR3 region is CSAVLGSGYQETQYF. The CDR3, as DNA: TGCAGTGCTGTTCTCGGGTCGGGGTACCAAGAGACCCAGTACTTC.

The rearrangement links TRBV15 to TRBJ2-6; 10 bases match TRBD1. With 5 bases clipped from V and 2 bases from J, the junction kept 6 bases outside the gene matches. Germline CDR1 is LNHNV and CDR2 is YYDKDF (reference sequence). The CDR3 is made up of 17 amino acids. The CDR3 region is CATSGGQGVTGANVLTF. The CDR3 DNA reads TGTGCCACCAGCGGCGGACAGGGGGTGACTGGGGCCAACGTCCTGACTTTC.

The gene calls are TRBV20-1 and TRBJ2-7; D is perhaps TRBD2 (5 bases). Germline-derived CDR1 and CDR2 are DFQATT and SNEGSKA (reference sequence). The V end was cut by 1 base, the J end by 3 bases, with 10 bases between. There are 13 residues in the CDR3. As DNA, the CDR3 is TGCAGTGCTAGAGCCGTCGACTACTACGAGCAGTACTTC. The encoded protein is CSARAVDYYEQYF.

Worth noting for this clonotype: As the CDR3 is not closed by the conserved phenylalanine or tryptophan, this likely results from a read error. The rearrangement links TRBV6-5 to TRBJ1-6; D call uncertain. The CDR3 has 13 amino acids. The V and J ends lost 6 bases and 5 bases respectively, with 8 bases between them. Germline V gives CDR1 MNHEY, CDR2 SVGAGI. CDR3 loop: CASRRHNNSPLHL. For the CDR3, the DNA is TGTGCCAGCAGGAGACACAATAATTCACCCCTCCACCTT.

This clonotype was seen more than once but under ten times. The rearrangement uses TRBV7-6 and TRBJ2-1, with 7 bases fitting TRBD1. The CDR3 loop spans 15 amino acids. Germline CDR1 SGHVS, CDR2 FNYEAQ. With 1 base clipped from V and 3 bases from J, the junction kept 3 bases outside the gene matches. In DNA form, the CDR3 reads TGTGCCAGCAGCTTAGAACAGGGGTTCTACAATGAGCAGTTCTTC. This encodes CASSLEQGFYNEQFF.

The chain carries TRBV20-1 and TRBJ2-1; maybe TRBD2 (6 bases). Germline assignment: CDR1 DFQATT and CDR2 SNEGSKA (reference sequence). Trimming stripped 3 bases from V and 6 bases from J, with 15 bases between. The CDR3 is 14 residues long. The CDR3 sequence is CSARERTGVNEQFF. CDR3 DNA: TGCAGTGCTAGGGAGCGAACGGGGGTCAATGAGCAGTTCTTC.

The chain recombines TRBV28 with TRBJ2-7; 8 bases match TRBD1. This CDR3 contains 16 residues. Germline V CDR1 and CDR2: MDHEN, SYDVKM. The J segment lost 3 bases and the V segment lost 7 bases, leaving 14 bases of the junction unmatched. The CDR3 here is CASNLLRQGILYEQYF. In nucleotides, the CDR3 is TGTGCCAGCAACCTACTAAGACAGGGGATCCTCTACGAGCAGTACTTC. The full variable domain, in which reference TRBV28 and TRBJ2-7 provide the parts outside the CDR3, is DVKVTQSSRYLVKRTGEKVFLECVQDMDHENMFWYRQDPGLGLRLIYFSYDVKMKEKGDIPEGYSVSREKKERFSLILESASTNQTSMYLCASNLLRQGILYEQYFGPGTRLTVT.

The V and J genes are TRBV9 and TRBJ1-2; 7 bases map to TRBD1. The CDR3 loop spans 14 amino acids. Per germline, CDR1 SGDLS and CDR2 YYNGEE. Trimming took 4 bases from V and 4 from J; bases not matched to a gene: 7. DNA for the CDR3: TGTGCCAGCAGCCCAGGGGGGGAACCCTATGGCTACACCTTC. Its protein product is CASSPGGEPYGYTF.

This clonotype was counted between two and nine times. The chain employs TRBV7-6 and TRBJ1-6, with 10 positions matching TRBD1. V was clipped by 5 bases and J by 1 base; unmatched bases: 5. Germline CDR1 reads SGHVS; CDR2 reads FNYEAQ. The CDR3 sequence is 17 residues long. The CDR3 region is CASSAGTGVSYNSPLHF. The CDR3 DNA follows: TGTGCCAGCAGCGCCGGGACAGGGGTTTCCTATAATTCACCCCTCCACTTT.

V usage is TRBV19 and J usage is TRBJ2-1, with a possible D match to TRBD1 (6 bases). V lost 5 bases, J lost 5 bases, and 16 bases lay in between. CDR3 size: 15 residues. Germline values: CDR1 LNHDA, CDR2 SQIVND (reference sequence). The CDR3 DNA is TGTGCCAGTAGTCCCTGGCGGACAGCAGACAATGAGCAGTTCTTC. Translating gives CASSPWRTADNEQFF.

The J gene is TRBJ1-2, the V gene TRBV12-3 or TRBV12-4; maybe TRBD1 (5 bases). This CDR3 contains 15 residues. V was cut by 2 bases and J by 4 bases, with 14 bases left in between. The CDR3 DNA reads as TGTGCCAGCAGTTTATATTCAGGGTCTACCTATGGCTACACCTTC. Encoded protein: CASSLYSGSTYGYTF.

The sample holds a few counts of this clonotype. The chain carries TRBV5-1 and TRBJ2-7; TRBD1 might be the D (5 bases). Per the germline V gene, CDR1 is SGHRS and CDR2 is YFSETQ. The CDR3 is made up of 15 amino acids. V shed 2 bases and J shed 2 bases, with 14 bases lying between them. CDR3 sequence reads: CASSLKQGAAYEQYF. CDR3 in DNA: TGCGCCAGCAGCTTAAAGCAGGGTGCAGCCTACGAGCAGTACTTC.

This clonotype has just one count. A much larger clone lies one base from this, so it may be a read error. This CDR3 reads CAISSGGDYDYTF. The CDR3 region has the DNA TGTGCCATCAGTTCGGGCGGAGACTATGACTACACCTTC. J is TRBJ1-2 and V is TRBV10-3; D remains ambiguous. Germline V gives CDR1 ENHRY, CDR2 SYGVKD. The CDR3 spans 13 residues.

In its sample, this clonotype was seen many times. CDR3 sequence reads: CASRSGGGHTDTQYF. CDR3 nucleotides: TGTGCCAGCAGATCCGGCGGGGGACACACAGATACGCAGTATTTT. The J gene is TRBJ2-3, the V gene TRBV6-1, with D tentatively TRBD2 (7 bases). This CDR3 contains 15 residues. Germline V gives CDR1 MNHNS, CDR2 SASEGT. Trimming stripped 6 bases from V and 2 bases from J, with 15 bases between.

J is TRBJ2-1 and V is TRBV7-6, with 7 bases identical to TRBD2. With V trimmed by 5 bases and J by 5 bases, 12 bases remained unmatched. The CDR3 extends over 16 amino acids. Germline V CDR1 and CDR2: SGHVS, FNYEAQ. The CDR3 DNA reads TGTGCCAGCAGCCAACAAGCAAGGGGACTACACAATGAGCAGTTCTTC. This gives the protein CASSQQARGLHNEQFF.

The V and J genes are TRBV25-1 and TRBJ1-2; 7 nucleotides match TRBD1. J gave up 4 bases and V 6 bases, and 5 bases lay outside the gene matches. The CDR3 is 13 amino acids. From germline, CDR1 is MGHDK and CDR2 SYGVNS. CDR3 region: CASRQGYSYGYTF. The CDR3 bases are TGTGCCAGCAGACAGGGGTATAGCTATGGCTACACCTTC.

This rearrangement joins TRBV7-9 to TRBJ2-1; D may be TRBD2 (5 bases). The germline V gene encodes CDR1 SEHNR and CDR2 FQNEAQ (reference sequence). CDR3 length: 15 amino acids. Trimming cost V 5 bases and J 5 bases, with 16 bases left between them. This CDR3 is CASSGGPQTNNEQFF. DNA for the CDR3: TGTGCCAGCAGCGGCGGGCCCCAAACTAACAATGAGCAGTTCTTC.

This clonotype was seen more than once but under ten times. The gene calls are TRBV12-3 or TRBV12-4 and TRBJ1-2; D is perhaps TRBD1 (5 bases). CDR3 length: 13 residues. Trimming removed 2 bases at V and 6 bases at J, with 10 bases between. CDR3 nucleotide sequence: TGTGCCAGCAGTTTACGGGCAGGGCATGGCTACACCTTC. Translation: CASSLRAGHGYTF.